This TCR beta chain comes out of a study of shared clonotypes between healthy human individuals. Germline V CDR1 and CDR2: LNHDA, SQIVND (reference sequence). V was clipped by 10 bases and J by 1 base, with 13 bases between them. The CDR3 contains 13 residues. TCRdb's copy holds only in-frame clones and misses some; the assay was immunoSEQ multiplex PCR. The table shows some 680,000 clones, with around four fifths occurring only once. Source material: memory CD4+ T cells sorted from blood. Specified subset: CD45RA-negative fraction. This clonotype originated in a woman in her 30s in good health. The chain joins TRBV19 to TRBJ1-2; possibly TRBD1 for D (5 bases). The CDR3 DNA is TGTGCCATCCAGGGCCTAGATAACTATGGCTACACCTTC. Translated: CAIQGLDNYGYTF.